This TCR beta chain was identified during a study of post-analysis software for immune sequencing data. As for the study in general: Disease trajectories encompassed relapsing-remitting, secondary progressive and progressive-relapsing multiple sclerosis. General observations from the study: By F measure, samples from a shared preparation batch strongly co-clustered. With TRBV5-6, TRBV5-1 and TRBV20-1 included, about five TRBV segments were more frequent in patients than in controls. Normalized Chao1 diversity was significantly reduced in patients versus controls.

The sample holds a few counts of this clonotype. What it binds is unknown. Sequencing libraries made from TCR beta cDNA carried unique molecular identifiers. Starting from approximately 0.95 to 9.8 million T cells, the study yielded about 540,000 cDNA molecules. Via MiXCR, TCRdb re-called the PCR reads, giving one row per CDR3 protein. The sample holds about 430,000 distinct CDR3 sequences; over 30% are singletons and the top ten take around 8%. Looked up from germline, CDR1 is SQVTM and CDR2 is ANQGSEA. The J segment lost 4 bases and the V segment lost 6 bases, leaving 12 bases of the junction unmatched. This CDR3 region has 16 residues.

This TCR came from a girl aged 2 to 9 with multiple sclerosis. Sequencing input: blood. This rearrangement joins TRBV29-1 to TRBJ1-2, with 12 bases matching TRBD1. The CDR3 is CSVLGGGTGGLYGYTF. The CDR3 nucleotides are TGCAGCGTCCTCGGCGGCGGGACAGGGGGCCTCTATGGCTACACCTTC.